These 12 T cell receptor beta chains share one sample of origin, sequenced in a study of CD8+ T cells in alopecia areata. Following RNA extraction, reverse transcription yielded cDNA that acted as the sequencing template. The method was immunoSEQ multiplex PCR; TCRdb's version includes in-frame clones alone and lacks a portion of them. The data show approximately 34,000 clones, approximately 52% seen once. Sequenced sample: NKG2D-high CD8+ T cells sorted from blood. The receptors here all came from a human donor with alopecia areata.

This clone was counted at least ten times. The V and J genes are TRBV13 and TRBJ2-6, with a weak D call TRBD2 (5 bases). Trimming stripped 0 bases from V and 0 bases from J, with 9 bases between. The CDR3 totals 17 residues. CDR1 is PRHDT, CDR2 FYEKMQ, per germline (reference sequence). This chain's CDR3 is CASSLGLRGSGANVLTF. CDR3 nucleotides: TGTGCCAGCAGCTTAGGCCTACGGGGCTCTGGGGCCAACGTCCTGACTTTC.

This chain joins TRBV7-3 and TRBJ2-1, with D maybe TRBD2 (6 bases). CDR1 and CDR2 from the germline V gene are SGHTA and FQGTGA. Trimming stripped 1 base from V and 6 bases from J, with 13 bases between. The CDR3 extends over 15 amino acids. CDR3 in DNA: TGTGCCAGCAGCTTAAATTTCGGGACTTTCAATGAGCAGTTCTTC. Its protein product is CASSLNFGTFNEQFF.

This clone showed up just a few times. This chain connects TRBV7-9 to TRBJ2-3, with D perhaps matching TRBD1 or TRBD2 (5 bases each). Deletions cut 5 bases from V and 2 bases from J, with 14 bases between. CDR1 is SEHNR and CDR2 is FQNEAQ in the germline V gene (reference sequence). This CDR3 region has 15 residues. CDR3 sequence reads: CASSLRGRSTDTQYF. CDR3 bases: TGTGCCAGCAGCCTGAGGGGCCGATCCACAGATACGCAGTATTTT.

The chain links TRBV5-6 to TRBJ2-1; 7 nucleotides line up with TRBD2. Germline CDR1 and CDR2: SGHDT and YYEEEE. The CDR3 loop spans 13 amino acids. The J segment lost 16 bases and the V segment lost 4 bases, leaving 14 bases of the junction unmatched. CDR3 DNA sequence: TGTGCCAGCAGCCCGAAGGGCGGGGGAAGGGTATTCTTC. Its translation is CASSPKGGGRVFF. Drawing the rest from reference TRBV5-6 and TRBJ2-1, the complete variable domain is DAGVTQSPTHLIKTRGQQVTLRCSPKSGHDTVSWYQQALGQGPQFIFQYYEEEERQRGNFPDRFSGHQFPNYSSELNVNALLLGDSALYLCASSPKGGGRVFFGPGTRLTVL.

In its sample, this clone was seen many times. The chain employs TRBV7-9 and TRBJ1-5; D unclear. Germline CDR1 is SEHNR and CDR2 is FQNEAQ (reference sequence). V lost 6 bases to trimming and J lost 0 bases, with 18 bases between them. The CDR3 loop spans 17 amino acids. The CDR3 protein is CASRGPPDGNSNQPQHF. The CDR3 bases are TGTGCCAGCAGGGGTCCACCTGACGGTAATAGCAATCAGCCCCAGCATTTT.

This clone turned up a few times. The genes are TRBV29-1 and TRBJ2-3; TRBD2 matches at 11 bases. Trimming cost V 6 bases and J 4 bases; bases outside gene matches: 9. From germline, CDR1 is SQVTM and CDR2 ANQGSEA. This CDR3 region has 15 residues. DNA of the CDR3: TGCAGCGTCCTCGGGACTAGCGGCGATCCAGATACGCAGTATTTT. It translates to CSVLGTSGDPDTQYF.

The chain links TRBV27 to TRBJ2-3; TRBD1 matches at 9 bases. This CDR3 contains 19 residues. Unmatched junction bases numbered 21, after V lost 5 bases and J lost 6 bases. Germline V gene data show CDR1 as MNHEY and CDR2 as SMNVEV (reference sequence). Written as DNA, the CDR3 is TGTGCCAGCAGTCCCCCGTATCCGATACTACAGGGGGCAGGGGATACGCAGTATTTT. Its translation is CASSPPYPILQGAGDTQYF.

This clone was observed a few times. The genes are TRBV5-6 and TRBJ1-2; 9 nucleotides agree with TRBD1. This CDR3 spans 15 amino acids. Looked up from germline, CDR1 is SGHDT and CDR2 is YYEEEE. V shed 0 bases, J shed 0 bases, and the junction held 0 bases outside the gene matches. Here the CDR3 reads CASSLGTGANYGYTF. The CDR3 nucleotides read TGTGCCAGCAGCTTGGGGACAGGGGCTAACTATGGCTACACCTTC.

This chain connects TRBV7-2 to TRBJ1-5; weak D call: TRBD1 (6 bases). Trimming took off 1 base at V and 3 bases at J, with 13 bases between the two ends. The V gene's germline CDR1 is SGHTA and CDR2 FQGNSA. The CDR3 runs 16 residues. The CDR3 DNA follows: TGTGCCAGCAGCTTAGATCCCAGGGGAGTCAATCAGCCCCAGCATTTT. Encoded protein: CASSLDPRGVNQPQHF. Using reference TRBV7-2 and TRBJ1-5 for the parts outside the CDR3, the full variable domain is GAGVSQSPSNKVTEKGKDVELRCDPISGHTALYWYRQSLGQGLEFLIYFQGNSAPDKSGLPSDRFSAERTGGSVSTLTIQRTQQEDSAVYLCASSLDPRGVNQPQHFGDGTRLSIL.

The chain employs TRBV4-3 and TRBJ2-3, with unresolved D. The germline gives CDR1 LGHNA, CDR2 YSLEER. This CDR3 is 15 amino acids long. Trimming cost V 0 bases and J 0 bases, with 7 bases left between them. For the CDR3, the DNA is TGCGCCAGCAGCCAAGAGGAACAGAGCACAGATACGCAGTATTTT. As protein: CASSQEEQSTDTQYF.

This clone showed up just a few times. The chain's CDR3 is CASSLARDYGYTF. The DNA for the CDR3 is TGTGCCAGCAGCTTAGCCAGGGACTATGGCTACACCTTC. J is TRBJ1-2 and V is TRBV7-2, with D possibly being TRBD1 (5 bases). V dropped 0 bases and J dropped 3 bases, with 5 bases sitting between them. Germline assignment: CDR1 SGHTA and CDR2 FQGNSA. CDR3 size: 13 residues.

This clone was found a few times. The rearrangement uses TRBV6-6 and TRBJ2-5; 7 bases fit TRBD2. The V gene's germline CDR1 is MNHNY and CDR2 SVGAGI (reference sequence). The CDR3 sequence is 16 residues long. J lost 9 bases, V lost 2 bases, and 15 bases had no gene match. The CDR3: CASSYGVGSSGAAQYF. CDR3 nucleotide sequence: TGTGCCAGCAGTTACGGGGTGGGGTCTAGCGGAGCAGCCCAGTACTTC.